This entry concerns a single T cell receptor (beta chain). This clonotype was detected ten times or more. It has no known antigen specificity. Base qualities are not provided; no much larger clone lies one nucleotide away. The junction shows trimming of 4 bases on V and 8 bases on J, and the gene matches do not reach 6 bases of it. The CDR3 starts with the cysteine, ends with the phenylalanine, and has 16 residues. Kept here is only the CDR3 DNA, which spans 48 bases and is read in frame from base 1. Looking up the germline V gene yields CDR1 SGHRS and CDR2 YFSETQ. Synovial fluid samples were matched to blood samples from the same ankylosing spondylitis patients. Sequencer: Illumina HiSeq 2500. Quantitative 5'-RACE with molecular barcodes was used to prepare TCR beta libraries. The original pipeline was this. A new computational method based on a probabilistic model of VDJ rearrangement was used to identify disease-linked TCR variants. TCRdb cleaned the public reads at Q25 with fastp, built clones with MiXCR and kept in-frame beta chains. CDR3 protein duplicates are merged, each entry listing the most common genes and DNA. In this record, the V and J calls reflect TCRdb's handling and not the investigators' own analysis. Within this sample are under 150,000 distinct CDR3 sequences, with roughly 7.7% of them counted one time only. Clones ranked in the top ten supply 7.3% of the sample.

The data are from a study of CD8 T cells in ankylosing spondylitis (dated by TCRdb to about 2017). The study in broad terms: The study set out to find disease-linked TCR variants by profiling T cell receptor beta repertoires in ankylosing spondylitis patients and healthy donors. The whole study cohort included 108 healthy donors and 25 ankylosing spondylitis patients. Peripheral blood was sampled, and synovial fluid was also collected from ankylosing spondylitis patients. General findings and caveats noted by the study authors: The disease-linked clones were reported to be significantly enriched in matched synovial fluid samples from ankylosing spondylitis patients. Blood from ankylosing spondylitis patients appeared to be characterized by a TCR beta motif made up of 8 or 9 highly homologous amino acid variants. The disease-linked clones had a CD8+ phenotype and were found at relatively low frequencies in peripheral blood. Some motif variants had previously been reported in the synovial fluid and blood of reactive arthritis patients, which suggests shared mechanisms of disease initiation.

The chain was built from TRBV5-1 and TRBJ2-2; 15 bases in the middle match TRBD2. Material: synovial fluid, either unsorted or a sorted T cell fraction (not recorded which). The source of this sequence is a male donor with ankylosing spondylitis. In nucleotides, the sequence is TGCGCCAGCAGCCCTGGGACTAGCGGGAGGCGTGGGGAGCTGTTTTTT. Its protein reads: CASSPGTSGRRGELFF.